This T cell receptor beta chain comes out of a study of blood T cells in healthy people across ages. A second roughly 6 to 11 cycle PCR used barcoded and J-beta primers. TCRdb called the 5' RACE reads again in MiXCR, with one record for every CDR3 protein. The repertoire holds hundreds of thousands of distinct CDR3 sequences, under 30% seen once, with around 14% in the top ten. In this sample, this clonotype turned up many times. CDR3 length: 13 amino acids. Trimming pared 1 base from V and 8 bases from J, leaving 11 bases between. The germline V gene has CDR1 SGHDN and CDR2 FVKESK. The chain is built from TRBV14 and TRBJ1-2; D is unclear. The sequenced sample consisted of blood. The receptor's source is a woman older than 75 in good health. CDR3 sequence reads: CASSQVFSMGYTF. In DNA form, the CDR3 reads TGTGCCAGCAGCCAAGTGTTCTCGATGGGCTACACCTTC.